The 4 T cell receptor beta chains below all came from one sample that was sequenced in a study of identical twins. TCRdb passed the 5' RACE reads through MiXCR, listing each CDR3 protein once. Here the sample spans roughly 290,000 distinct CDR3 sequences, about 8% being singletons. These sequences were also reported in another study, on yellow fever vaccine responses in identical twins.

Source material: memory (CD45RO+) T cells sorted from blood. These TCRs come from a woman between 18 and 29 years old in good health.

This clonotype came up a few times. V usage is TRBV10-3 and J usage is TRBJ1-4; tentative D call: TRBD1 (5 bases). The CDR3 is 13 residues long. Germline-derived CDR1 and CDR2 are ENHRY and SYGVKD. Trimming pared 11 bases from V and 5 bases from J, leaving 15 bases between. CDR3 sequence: CASGGTGNEKLFF. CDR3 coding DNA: TGTGCCTCCGGCGGGACGGGGAATGAAAAACTGTTTTTT.

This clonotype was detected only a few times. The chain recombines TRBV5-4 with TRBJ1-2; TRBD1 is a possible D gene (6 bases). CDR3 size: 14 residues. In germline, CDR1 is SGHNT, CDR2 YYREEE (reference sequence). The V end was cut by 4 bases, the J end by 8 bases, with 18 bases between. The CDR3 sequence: CASSALGGPRGYTF. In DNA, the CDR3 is TGTGCCAGCAGCGCCCTCGGGGGGCCGCGGGGCTACACCTTC.

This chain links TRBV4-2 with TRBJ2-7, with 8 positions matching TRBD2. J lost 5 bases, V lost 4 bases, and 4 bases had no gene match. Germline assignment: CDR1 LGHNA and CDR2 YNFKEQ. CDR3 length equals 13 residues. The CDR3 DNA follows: TGTGCCAGCAGCCCCCGGGGGGGGGACGAGCAGTACGTC. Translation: CASSPRGGDEQYV.

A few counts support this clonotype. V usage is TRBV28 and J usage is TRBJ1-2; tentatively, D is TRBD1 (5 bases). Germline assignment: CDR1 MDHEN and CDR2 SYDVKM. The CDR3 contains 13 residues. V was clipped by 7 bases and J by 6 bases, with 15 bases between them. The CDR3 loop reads CASTEEGPNGYTF. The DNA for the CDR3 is TGTGCCAGCACCGAGGAGGGGCCGAATGGCTACACCTTC.